This TCR beta chain comes out of a study of shared clonotypes between healthy human individuals. Worth noting for this clone: The antigen remains unidentified.

Germline CDR1 and CDR2: SGHRS and YFSETQ. The CDR3 is 15 amino acids. Trimming removed 0 bases from V and 5 bases from J, with 13 bases in between. Repertoires were generated with immunoSEQ multiplex PCR, while TCRdb's copy carries only in-frame clones and drops some. Of 950,000 to 1,100,000 clones in the sample, roughly 75% were seen once. Study-level results: The expectation was that sequencing depth would affect clonotype sharing among donors. Generation probability values for non-shared clonotypes were lower than those for clonotypes shared by all four donors. Naive CD4 clonotype sharing across a handful of donors was approximately 5.2%.

The sequence came from a man aged 18 to 29 in good health. This sequence joins TRBV5-1 and TRBJ2-3, with D unresolved. The sample comprised memory CD4+ T cells sorted from blood. This sample's subset: CD45RA-negative fraction. The CDR3 is CASSLVSGPVDTQYF. The DNA of the CDR3 is TGCGCCAGCAGCTTGGTATCTGGCCCCGTAGATACGCAGTATTTT.